This is a list of T cell receptor beta chains from one sample in a study of blood T cell repertoires in COVID-19. Profiled with immunoSEQ multiplex PCR; TCRdb holds only in-frame clones, not every one. This table has about 210,000 clones, under 85% appearing once. Sequenced sample: peripheral blood. Receptors originate from a woman aged 80 or over with COVID-19, enrolled during active disease. CDR3s include the opening cysteine and the closing phenylalanine or tryptophan. A D gene is named only where the DNA matches it firmly. Rows give clone size only sometimes, using once, few, many, or a class for an expanded clone.

J gene	clone size	D gene	V gene	CDR3 length	CDR3 protein	CDR3 DNA
TRBJ2-3	.	.	TRBV11-2	16	CASSLGPLSSTDTQYF	TGTGCCAGCAGCTTAGGGCCCCTCTCGAGCACAGATACGCAGTATTTT
TRBJ2-7	.	.	TRBV3-1/TRBV3-2	12	CASSQAPGEQYF	TGTGCCAGCAGCCAGGCCCCAGGGGAGCAGTACTTC
TRBJ2-1	.	TRBD2	TRBV5-4	15	CASARGTSEYNEQFF	TGTGCCAGCGCACGGGGGACTAGCGAATACAATGAGCAGTTCTTC
TRBJ1-1	.	TRBD1	TRBV19	13	CASSTTGAAVAFF	TGTGCCAGTAGTACGACAGGGGCCGCGGTAGCTTTCTTT
TRBJ1-5	.	TRBD1	TRBV6-5	15	CASTLQTGIHQPQHF	TGTGCCAGCACGCTGCAGACAGGGATTCATCAGCCCCAGCATTTT
TRBJ1-1	.	TRBD1	TRBV7-2	12	CASGRDRGGAFF	TGTGCCAGCGGCCGGGACAGGGGGGGAGCTTTCTTT
TRBJ1-3	few	.	TRBV6-4	15	CASSDDGNSGNTIYF	TGTGCCAGCAGTGACGACGGGAACTCTGGAAACACCATATATTTT
TRBJ2-7	once	TRBD2	TRBV29-1	15	CSVDERTSGLKEQYF	TGCAGCGTTGACGAGAGGACTAGCGGACTAAAGGAGCAGTACTTC
TRBJ1-1	.	.	TRBV3-1/TRBV3-2	13	CASSHTPNTEAFF	TGTGCCAGCAGCCACACACCAAACACTGAAGCTTTCTTT
TRBJ2-5	.	TRBD1	TRBV3-1/TRBV3-2	16	CASSQDGGQGTETQYF	TGTGCCAGCAGCCAAGATGGGGGACAGGGGACCGAGACCCAGTACTTC
TRBJ1-2	.	.	TRBV7-9	15	CASSRPGGVGDGYTF	TGTGCCAGCAGCCGCCCCGGAGGCGTCGGGGATGGCTACACCTTC
TRBJ2-3	few	.	TRBV5-1	14	CASSLGTSSDTQYF	TGCGCCAGCAGCTTGGGCACTAGCTCAGATACGCAGTATTTT
TRBJ2-7	.	TRBD1	TRBV13	14	CASSSRDRDYEQYF	TGTGCCAGCAGCTCCCGGGACAGGGACTACGAGCAGTACTTC
TRBJ2-5	.	TRBD2	TRBV5-1	15	CASSQTSGAQETQYF	TGCGCCAGCAGCCAGACTAGCGGGGCCCAAGAGACCCAGTACTTC
TRBJ1-3	.	.	TRBV5-6	15	CASSRSPGLVGTIYF	TGTGCCAGCAGCCGGTCCCCCGGGTTGGTTGGCACCATATATTTT
TRBJ2-2	once	TRBD2	TRBV9	16	CASSVVSRASGGELFF	TGTGCCAGCAGCGTAGTGTCTCGGGCTAGCGGCGGGGAGCTGTTTTTT
TRBJ1-1	few	.	TRBV6-1	13	CASSEAGRVGAFF	TGTGCCAGCAGTGAGGCAGGGAGGGTGGGCGCTTTCTTT
TRBJ1-1	few	.	TRBV2	14	CASSGPGGGTEAFF	TGTGCCAGCAGTGGACCGGGGGGAGGCACTGAAGCTTTCTTT
TRBJ2-2	.	TRBD2	TRBV9	15	CASSGGLAHTGELFF	TGTGCCAGCAGCGGCGGACTAGCGCATACCGGGGAGCTGTTTTTT
TRBJ1-4	few	TRBD1	TRBV7-2	16	CASSLGPGGRGEKLFF	TGTGCCAGCAGCTTAGGGCCAGGGGGTAGGGGTGAAAAACTGTTTTTT
TRBJ1-1	.	.	TRBV6-5	13	CASSYNRVSEAFF	TGTGCCAGCAGTTACAATCGGGTTTCTGAAGCTTTCTTT
TRBJ1-5	.	TRBD1	TRBV28	19	CASRGQGPGTQSGNQPQHF	TGTGCCAGCAGGGGACAGGGGCCAGGGACCCAAAGCGGCAATCAGCCCCAGCATTTT
TRBJ1-2	.	.	TRBV2	13	CASSEKGNYGYTF	TGTGCCAGCAGTGAAAAGGGGAACTATGGCTACACCTTC
TRBJ2-2	.	TRBD2	TRBV7-3	15	CASSPGTSGPGELFF	TGTGCCAGCAGCCCCGGGACTAGCGGCCCCGGGGAGCTGTTTTTT
TRBJ1-5	few	TRBD1	TRBV19	14	CASSLDRVGQPQHF	TGTGCCAGTAGCCTCGACAGGGTAGGTCAGCCCCAGCATTTT
TRBJ1-2	.	TRBD1	TRBV5-4	15	CASQLYRGGNYGYTF	TGTGCCAGCCAACTCTACAGGGGTGGTAACTATGGCTACACCTTC
TRBJ1-1	.	.	TRBV7-8	17	CASSLVTGHRLNTEAFF	TGTGCCAGCAGCTTAGTTACGGGACACAGACTGAACACTGAAGCTTTCTTT
TRBJ1-6	many	TRBD1	TRBV7-8	16	CASSARIGQGDSPLHF	TGTGCCAGCAGCGCACGAATCGGACAGGGGGATTCACCCCTCCACTTT
TRBJ1-1	.	.	TRBV19	13	CASSPRADTEAFF	TGTGCCAGTAGTCCCCGAGCGGACACTGAAGCTTTCTTT
TRBJ1-4	.	.	TRBV7-9	15	CASSLDRLKGEKLFF	TGTGCCAGCAGCTTAGACAGGCTCAAAGGCGAAAAACTGTTTTTT